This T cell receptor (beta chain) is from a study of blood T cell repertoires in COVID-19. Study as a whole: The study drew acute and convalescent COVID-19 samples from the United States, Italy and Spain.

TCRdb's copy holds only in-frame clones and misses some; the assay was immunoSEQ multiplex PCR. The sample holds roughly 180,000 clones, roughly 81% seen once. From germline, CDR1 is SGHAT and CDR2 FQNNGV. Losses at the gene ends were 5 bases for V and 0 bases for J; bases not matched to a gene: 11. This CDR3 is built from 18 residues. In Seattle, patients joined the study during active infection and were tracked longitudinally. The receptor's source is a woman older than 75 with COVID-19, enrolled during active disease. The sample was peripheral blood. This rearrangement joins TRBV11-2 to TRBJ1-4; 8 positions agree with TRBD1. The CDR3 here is CASSLRGQGKATNEKLFF. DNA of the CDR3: TGTGCCAGCAGCCTGAGAGGACAGGGAAAGGCAACTAATGAAAAACTGTTTTTT. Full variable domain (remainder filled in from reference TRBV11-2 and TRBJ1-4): EAGVAQSPRYKIIEKRQSVAFWCNPISGHATLYWYQQILGQGPKLLIQFQNNGVVDDSQLPKDRFSAERLKGVDSTLKIQPAKLEDSAVYLCASSLRGQGKATNEKLFFGSGTQLSVL.